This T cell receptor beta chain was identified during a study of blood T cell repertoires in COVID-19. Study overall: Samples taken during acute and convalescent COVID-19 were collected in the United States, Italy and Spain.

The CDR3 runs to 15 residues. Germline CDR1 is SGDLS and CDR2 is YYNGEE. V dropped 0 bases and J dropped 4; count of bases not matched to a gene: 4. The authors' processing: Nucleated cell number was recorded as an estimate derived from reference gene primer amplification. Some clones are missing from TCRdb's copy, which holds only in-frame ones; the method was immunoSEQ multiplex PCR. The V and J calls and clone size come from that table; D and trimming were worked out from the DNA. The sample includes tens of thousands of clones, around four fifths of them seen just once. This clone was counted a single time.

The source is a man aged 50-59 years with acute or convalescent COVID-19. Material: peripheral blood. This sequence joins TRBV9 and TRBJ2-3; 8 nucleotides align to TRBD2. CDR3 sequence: CASSVAGGPADTQYF. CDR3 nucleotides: TGTGCCAGCAGCGTAGCGGGGGGGCCCGCAGATACGCAGTATTTT. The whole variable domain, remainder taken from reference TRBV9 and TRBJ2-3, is DSGVTQTPKHLITATGQRVTLRCSPRSGDLSVYWYQQSLDQGLQFLIQYYNGEERAKGNILERFSAQQFPDLHSELNLSSLELGDSALYFCASSVAGGPADTQYFGPGTRLTVL.